The present entry profiles one TCR beta chain with its context. Its antigen is unidentified. The CDR3 is cut off 3 residues early in the read; its end comes from the germline J gene. This sample was taken from a study of T cell clonality in common variable immunodeficiency. Study-level results: Fewer TCRbeta clones were shared among CVID subjects than controls.

The germline CDR1 and CDR2 sequences are SGHTA and FQGNSA. V lost 1 base and J lost 5, with 11 bases in between. The CDR3 length is 14 residues. This table comes from immunoSEQ multiplex PCR, and its TCRdb copy is limited to in-frame clones, with some not included. This sample has approximately 46,000 clones, each found more than once. The gene calls are TRBV7-2 and TRBJ1-1; the D gene is possibly TRBD1 (6 bases). Source material: peripheral blood mononuclear cells. This receptor was obtained from a person aged 18 to 70 in good health. CDR3 loop: CASSLVRGYTEAFF. The covered CDR3 bases are TGTGCCAGCAGCTTAGTAAGGGGGTATACTGAA.